Listed below are T cell receptor beta chains from one sample, sequenced in a study of vaccination effects on CD4 cells after COVID-19. TCRdb keeps only in-frame clones here, not all; method: immunoSEQ multiplex PCR. Of about 38,000 clones listed, roughly 82% were seen once; the top ten hold roughly 3%. The antigens for these receptors are not known. The sample was CD4+ T cells from PBMCs cultured without peptide, taken before COVID-19 vaccination. These receptors all stem from a human donor who received a COVID-19 vaccine. Both conserved end residues are part of each CDR3. A D gene is named only where the DNA matches it firmly. Only part of the rows carry a size: once, few, many, or a class if the clone is expanded.

V: TRBV6-1
J: TRBJ2-5
D: NA
size: NA
DNA: TGTGCCAGCAGTGAAGTTCAGGGGCCGCGGGGATGGGAGACCCAGTACTTC
CDR3: CASSEVQGPRGWETQYF

V: TRBV20-1
J: TRBJ2-1
D: NA
size: NA
DNA: TGCAGTGCTAGCGCCAACAATGAGCAGTTCTTC
CDR3: CSASANNEQFF

V: TRBV19
J: TRBJ1-3
D: NA
size: NA
DNA: TGTGCCAGTAGCCGGGACCGCTCAAACTCCGGAAACACCATATATTTT
CDR3: CASSRDRSNSGNTIYF

V: TRBV19
J: TRBJ1-6
D: NA
size: NA
DNA: TGTGCCAGTAGTATCTTAATAGGACGAGGGGAGAGCTCACCCCTCCACTTT
CDR3: CASSILIGRGESSPLHF

V: TRBV18
J: TRBJ1-1
D: NA
size: NA
DNA: TGTGCCAGCTCACCACTTAACAGTAACACTGAAGCTTTCTTT
CDR3: CASSPLNSNTEAFF

V: TRBV3-1/TRBV3-2
J: TRBJ2-1
D: TRBD2
size: NA
DNA: TGTGCCAGCAGCCAACTCAGGACTAGCGGGGTCAATGAGCAGTTCTTC
CDR3: CASSQLRTSGVNEQFF

V: TRBV7-2
J: TRBJ2-3
D: TRBD2
size: NA
DNA: TGTGCCAGCAGCACCCGTCCCGGGACTAGCGGGGTCCGCACAGATACGCAGTATTTT
CDR3: CASSTRPGTSGVRTDTQYF

V: TRBV7-2
J: TRBJ2-3
D: NA
size: NA
DNA: TGTGCCAGCGCCGGGTGGATTCCCAACTCGGATACGCAGTATTTT
CDR3: CASAGWIPNSDTQYF

V: TRBV3-1/TRBV3-2
J: TRBJ1-2
D: NA
size: NA
DNA: TGTGCCAGCAGCCAAGTGTCCTATGGCTACACCTTC
CDR3: CASSQVSYGYTF

V: TRBV28
J: TRBJ1-1
D: NA
size: NA
DNA: TGTGCCAGCAGCAACGTGGGGCAGACATTGAACACTGAAGCTTTCTTT
CDR3: CASSNVGQTLNTEAFF

V: TRBV18
J: TRBJ2-6
D: TRBD1
size: NA
DNA: TGTGCCAGCTCACGGGACAGGGTATCTGGGGCCAACGTCCTGACTTTC
CDR3: CASSRDRVSGANVLTF

V: TRBV9
J: TRBJ1-5
D: NA
size: NA
DNA: TGTGCCAGCAGCGCCCGAGGACATTACAATCAGCCCCAGCATTTT
CDR3: CASSARGHYNQPQHF

V: TRBV14
J: TRBJ2-3
D: NA
size: NA
DNA: TGTGCCAGCAGCCAAGAGATGCTTGTTGGGACGACAGATACGCAGTATTTT
CDR3: CASSQEMLVGTTDTQYF

V: TRBV19
J: TRBJ1-6
D: NA
size: few
DNA: TGTGCCAGTAGTATAGATATACCGAAGAGTGAACCCCTCCACTTT
CDR3: CASSIDIPKSEPLHF

V: TRBV6-5
J: TRBJ1-2
D: TRBD1
size: NA
DNA: TGTGCCAGCAGTCACAAGACAGGGGGCGCGTCCGGCTACACCTTC
CDR3: CASSHKTGGASGYTF

V: TRBV19
J: TRBJ2-1
D: TRBD2
size: NA
DNA: TGTGCCAGTAGCACCCGGGGACTAGTGAAGAATGAGCAGTTCTTC
CDR3: CASSTRGLVKNEQFF

V: TRBV15
J: TRBJ2-3
D: NA
size: NA
DNA: TGTGCCACCAGGAAGAGCGGCAGCACAGATACGCAGTATTTT
CDR3: CATRKSGSTDTQYF

V: TRBV7-9
J: TRBJ1-2
D: NA
size: NA
DNA: TGTGCCAGCAGACCGTGGGGAACCATCTATGGCTACACCTTC
CDR3: CASRPWGTIYGYTF

V: TRBV30
J: TRBJ1-6
D: NA
size: once
DNA: TGTGCCTGGAGGGCCAGGTCCTTTACGGGCCATTCACCCCTCCACTTT
CDR3: CAWRARSFTGHSPLHF

V: TRBV7-8
J: TRBJ1-3
D: NA
size: NA
DNA: TGTGCCAGCAGGGTGAGCTCTGGAAACACCATATATTTT
CDR3: CASRVSSGNTIYF

V: TRBV9
J: TRBJ2-5
D: TRBD2
size: NA
DNA: TGTGCCAGCAGCGTAGTTGCCGGGGGGAGGCAAGAGACCCAGTACTTC
CDR3: CASSVVAGGRQETQYF

V: TRBV5-6
J: TRBJ1-2
D: NA
size: NA
DNA: TGTGCCAGCAGGGACGCCGGGACGGATCAATATGGCTACACCTTC
CDR3: CASRDAGTDQYGYTF

V: TRBV4-1
J: TRBJ2-5
D: TRBD2
size: NA
DNA: TGCGCCAGCAGCCCGCCGGGGGGGCGACAAGAGACCCAGTACTTC
CDR3: CASSPPGGRQETQYF

V: TRBV30
J: TRBJ2-2
D: TRBD1
size: once
DNA: TGTGCCTGGAGTGTAAGGGGACAGGGTACCACCGGGGAGCTGTTTTTT
CDR3: CAWSVRGQGTTGELFF

V: TRBV4-1
J: TRBJ1-6
D: TRBD1
size: once
DNA: TGCGCCAGCAGCCAGCGACAGGGGAATTCACCCCTCCACTTT
CDR3: CASSQRQGNSPLHF

V: TRBV30
J: TRBJ1-4
D: TRBD1
size: NA
DNA: TGTGCCTGGAGTGGACAGGGAACTGAAAAACTGTTTTTT
CDR3: CAWSGQGTEKLFF

V: TRBV15
J: TRBJ1-5
D: TRBD1
size: few
DNA: TGTGCCACCAGCAGAGCCGGGACAGTGATTAATCAGCCCCAGCATTTT
CDR3: CATSRAGTVINQPQHF

V: TRBV6-2/TRBV6-3
J: TRBJ1-1
D: NA
size: NA
DNA: TGTGCCAGCAGTTACGAATCGTACACTGAAGCTTTCTTT
CDR3: CASSYESYTEAFF

V: TRBV15
J: TRBJ2-2
D: NA
size: NA
DNA: TGTGCCACCAGCAGAGCGAACCCAACGATGCACACCGGGGAGCTGTTTTTT
CDR3: CATSRANPTMHTGELFF

V: TRBV7-9
J: TRBJ2-2
D: NA
size: NA
DNA: TGTGCCAGCAGCTTGACAGTTTTATACACCGGGGAGCTGTTTTTT
CDR3: CASSLTVLYTGELFF

V: TRBV19
J: TRBJ2-1
D: NA
size: NA
DNA: TGTGCCAGTAGTACCGCGGACCTGCCCTACAATGAGCAGTTCTTC
CDR3: CASSTADLPYNEQFF

V: TRBV18
J: TRBJ2-3
D: TRBD1
size: NA
DNA: TGTGCCAGCTCACCGGGACAGGAGTACACAGATACGCAGTATTTT
CDR3: CASSPGQEYTDTQYF

V: TRBV5-4
J: TRBJ2-3
D: TRBD2
size: NA
DNA: TGTGCCAGCAGCTTGTATGCTAGCGGGGGGGCAGATACGCAGTATTTT
CDR3: CASSLYASGGADTQYF

V: TRBV29-1
J: TRBJ1-1
D: NA
size: few
DNA: TGCAGCGTTCGGGGGAGGGGTACTGAAGCTTTCTTT
CDR3: CSVRGRGTEAFF

V: TRBV15
J: TRBJ1-5
D: TRBD1
size: NA
DNA: TGTGCCACCAGCAGAGAGGACAGGGAAAATCAGCCCCAGCATTTT
CDR3: CATSREDRENQPQHF

V: TRBV10-3
J: TRBJ1-5
D: NA
size: NA
DNA: TGTGCCATCAGTGAATGGGGCAATCAGCCCCAGCATTTT
CDR3: CAISEWGNQPQHF

V: TRBV6-5
J: TRBJ1-5
D: NA
size: NA
DNA: TGTGCCAGCAGACTCGACCGCAATCAGCCCCAGCATTTT
CDR3: CASRLDRNQPQHF

V: TRBV29-1
J: TRBJ1-1
D: NA
size: NA
DNA: TGCAGCGTTGAACATGGTGGGGATGAAGCTTTCTTT
CDR3: CSVEHGGDEAFF

V: TRBV14
J: TRBJ2-2
D: TRBD1
size: NA
DNA: TGTGCCAGCAGCCAAGATTTTCCGGGGACAGGGGGCGACACCGGGGAGCTGTTTTTT
CDR3: CASSQDFPGTGGDTGELFF

V: TRBV9
J: TRBJ1-4
D: NA
size: few
DNA: TGTGCCAGCAGCGTTGGTGTCTTGGGAAAACTGTTTTTT
CDR3: CASSVGVLGKLFF

V: TRBV3-1/TRBV3-2
J: TRBJ1-6
D: NA
size: NA
DNA: TGTGCCAGCAGCCAAGGGAGGGATTCCCCTAATTCACCCCTCCACTTT
CDR3: CASSQGRDSPNSPLHF

V: TRBV19
J: TRBJ2-1
D: TRBD2
size: few
DNA: TGTGCCAGTAGTATCGAACTAGCGGGGGGGGATGAGCAGTTCTTC
CDR3: CASSIELAGGDEQFF

V: TRBV5-4
J: TRBJ2-5
D: NA
size: NA
DNA: TGTGCCAGCAGCTTCGACTGGGGACAAGAGACCCAGTACTTC
CDR3: CASSFDWGQETQYF

V: TRBV7-7
J: TRBJ2-1
D: NA
size: NA
DNA: TGTGCCAGCAGCCGAGGACTAGGGGGGAATGAGCAGTTCTTC
CDR3: CASSRGLGGNEQFF

V: TRBV10-1
J: TRBJ2-1
D: TRBD2
size: NA
DNA: TGCGCCAGCAGTGCTTTCGGTAGCGGGTACAATGAGCAGTTCTTC
CDR3: CASSAFGSGYNEQFF

V: TRBV2
J: TRBJ2-6
D: NA
size: NA
DNA: TGTGCCAGCAGGGGGGTCTCTGGGGCCAACGTCCTGACTTTC
CDR3: CASRGVSGANVLTF

V: TRBV2
J: TRBJ1-3
D: TRBD1
size: NA
DNA: TGTGCCACCAGACCGGGACAGGGCATGCTCTCTGGAAACACCATATATTTT
CDR3: CATRPGQGMLSGNTIYF

V: TRBV11-1
J: TRBJ2-3
D: NA
size: NA
DNA: TGTGCCAGCAGCTTTCGGGGTACAGATACGCAGTATTTT
CDR3: CASSFRGTDTQYF

V: TRBV4-1
J: TRBJ1-5
D: NA
size: NA
DNA: TGCGCCAGCAGCCTACAATGGCGGGGGGATCAGCCCCAGCATTTT
CDR3: CASSLQWRGDQPQHF

V: TRBV28
J: TRBJ1-5
D: NA
size: NA
DNA: TGTGCCAGCAGTAACGGACTTTATAGCAATCAGCCCCAGCATTTT
CDR3: CASSNGLYSNQPQHF